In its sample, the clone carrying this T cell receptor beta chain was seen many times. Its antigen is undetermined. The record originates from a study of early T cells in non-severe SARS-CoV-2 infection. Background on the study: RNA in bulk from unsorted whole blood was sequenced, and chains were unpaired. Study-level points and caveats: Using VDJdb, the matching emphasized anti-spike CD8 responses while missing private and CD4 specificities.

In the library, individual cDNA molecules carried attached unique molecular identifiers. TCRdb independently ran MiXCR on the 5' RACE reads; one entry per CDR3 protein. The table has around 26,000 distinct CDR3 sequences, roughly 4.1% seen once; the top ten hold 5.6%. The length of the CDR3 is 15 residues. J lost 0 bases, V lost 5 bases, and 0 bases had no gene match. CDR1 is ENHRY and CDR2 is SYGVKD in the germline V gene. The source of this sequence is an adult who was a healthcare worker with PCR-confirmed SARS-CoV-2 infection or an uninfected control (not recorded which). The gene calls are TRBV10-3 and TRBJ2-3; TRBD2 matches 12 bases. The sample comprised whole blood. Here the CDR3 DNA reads TGTGCCATCAGTACTAGCGGGGGGAGCACAGATACGCAGTATTTT. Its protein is CAISTSGGSTDTQYF.